The next 30 T cell receptor beta chains were all read from a single sample in a study of identifying expanded T cells in peripheral blood. This table comes from immunoSEQ multiplex PCR, and its TCRdb copy is limited to in-frame clones, with some not included. Altogether about 100,000 clones are present, about 83% being singletons, with the ten largest covering approximately 18%. Sequencing was performed on blood. These TCRs come from a person between 18 and 69 years old in good health.

This clone was counted a few times. The chain links TRBV2 to TRBJ1-2; D gene uncertain. The germline gives CDR1 SNHLY, CDR2 FYNNEI. The V and J ends lost 4 bases and 4 bases respectively, with 10 bases between them. The CDR3 is 13 amino acids. This chain's CDR3 is CASSAEKVYGYTF. The CDR3 DNA follows: TGTGCCAGCAGTGCGGAAAAGGTCTATGGCTACACCTTC.

The genes are TRBV7-2 and TRBJ2-3; 7 bases match TRBD2. In germline, CDR1 is SGHTA, CDR2 FQGNSA. This CDR3 is 16 amino acids long. J lost 0 bases, V lost 5 bases, and 8 bases had no gene match. As DNA, the CDR3 is TGTGCCAGCAGCACCCCTCCGGGGGGAAGCACAGATACGCAGTATTTT. Translated: CASSTPPGGSTDTQYF.

The chain has TRBV18 and TRBJ2-6; D perhaps matches TRBD2 (6 bases). Germline V lookup: CDR1 KGHSH, CDR2 LQKENI. This CDR3 contains 17 residues. V lost 4 bases, J lost 2 bases, and 15 bases lay in between. CDR3 nucleotide sequence: TGTGCCAGCTCACGGTTGGACTGGGGGGCTGGGGCCAACGTCCTGACTTTC. This codes for CASSRLDWGAGANVLTF.

The chain combines TRBV4-2 with TRBJ1-5; 8 bases agree with TRBD1. The germline gives CDR1 LGHNA, CDR2 YNFKEQ. After removal of 5 bases from V and 5 bases from J, the junction contained 8 bases not matched to a gene. The length of the CDR3 is 15 residues. The CDR3 bases are TGTGCCAGCAGCTGGGGACAGGCCGTTTATCAGCCCCAGCATTTT. Translated, it gives CASSWGQAVYQPQHF.

This sequence joins TRBV4-1 and TRBJ2-2; 8 bases align to TRBD2. V lost 0 bases, J lost 2 bases, and 8 bases stayed unmatched. The V gene's germline CDR1 is MGHRA and CDR2 YSYEKL. The CDR3 has 18 residues. CDR3 amino acids: CASSQDDPRGANTGELFF. As DNA, the CDR3 is TGCGCCAGCAGCCAAGATGATCCGCGGGGGGCCAACACCGGGGAGCTGTTTTTT.

The rearrangement uses TRBV5-1 and TRBJ2-7; the D call may be TRBD1 or TRBD2 (5 bases each). The CDR3 contains 13 residues. V gave up 1 base and J gave up 5 bases, with 10 bases separating them. The V gene's germline CDR1 is SGHRS and CDR2 YFSETQ. CDR3 amino acids: CASSLLGANEQYF. CDR3 nucleotides: TGCGCCAGCAGCTTGCTCGGGGCCAACGAGCAGTACTTC. Variable domain in full (rest from reference TRBV5-1 and TRBJ2-7): KAGVTQTPRYLIKTRGQQVTLSCSPISGHRSVSWYQQTPGQGLQFLFEYFSETQRNKGNFPGRFSGRQFSNSRSEMNVSTLELGDSALYLCASSLLGANEQYFGPGTRLTVT.

The chain is built from TRBV10-3 and TRBJ2-3, with D perhaps TRBD2 (7 bases). Germline V gene sequence: CDR1 ENHRY, CDR2 SYGVKD. The CDR3 is 15 residues long. V dropped 8 bases and J dropped 2 bases, with 17 bases sitting between them. DNA for the CDR3: TGTGCCATCTCGAGGGGGGGGGATCCCACAGATACGCAGTATTTT. Translation gives CAISRGGDPTDTQYF.

The chain carries TRBV4-3 and TRBJ1-2; D ambiguous. The CDR3 sequence is 14 residues long. With 1 base removed from V and 4 bases from J, the gap between germline ends came to 10 bases. CDR1 and CDR2 from the germline V gene are LGHNA and YSLEER. The CDR3 bases are TGCGCCAGCAGCCAAGTGGGAGATACCTATGGCTACACCTTC. The encoded protein is CASSQVGDTYGYTF.

This rearrangement joins TRBV27 to TRBJ1-1; no clear D gene. Germline-derived CDR1 and CDR2 are MNHEY and SMNVEV (reference sequence). V was cut by 2 bases and J by 1 base, with 11 bases left in between. CDR3 length: 15 amino acids. This CDR3 reads CASSLIGVGNTEAFF. Written as DNA, the CDR3 is TGTGCCAGCAGTTTAATTGGGGTGGGGAACACTGAAGCTTTCTTT.

CDR3 in amino acids: CASSFLGGSVSGANVLTF. CDR3 sequence (DNA): TGTGCCAGCAGCTTCCTTGGCGGTTCCGTCTCTGGGGCCAACGTCCTGACTTTC. The rearrangement uses TRBV5-6 and TRBJ2-6; no firm D call. V lost 2 bases and J 0 bases, leaving 15 bases between the germline ends. Germline CDR1 SGHDT, CDR2 YYEEEE. CDR3 length equals 18 residues. The whole variable domain, remainder taken from reference TRBV5-6 and TRBJ2-6, is DAGVTQSPTHLIKTRGQQVTLRCSPKSGHDTVSWYQQALGQGPQFIFQYYEEEERQRGNFPDRFSGHQFPNYSSELNVNALLLGDSALYLCASSFLGGSVSGANVLTFGAGSRLTVL.

The gene calls are TRBV6-1 and TRBJ1-5; 8 bases are shared with TRBD1. The V and J ends lost 2 bases and 1 base, in that order; junction bases with no gene match: 4. The CDR3 spans 16 residues. CDR1 is MNHNS, CDR2 SASEGT, per germline. The CDR3 DNA reads as TGTGCCAGCAGTGAATTGGACAGGGCGAGCAATCAGCCCCAGCATTTT. Translating it yields CASSELDRASNQPQHF.

This clone has a handful of counts. The gene calls are TRBV6-1 and TRBJ1-2; D is ambiguous. Trimming left V 6 bases short and J 4 bases short, with 12 bases between. The CDR3 is made up of 13 amino acids. Per germline, CDR1 MNHNS and CDR2 SASEGT. The chain's CDR3 is CASSGDASYGYTF. CDR3 in DNA: TGTGCCAGCAGCGGAGACGCCTCCTATGGCTACACCTTC.

CDR3 residues: CASSRTQVAKNIQYF. The DNA of the CDR3 is TGTGCCAGTAGCAGGACACAGGTAGCCAAAAACATTCAGTACTTC. This chain connects TRBV19 to TRBJ2-4, with a possible D match to TRBD1 (5 bases). Germline loops: CDR1 LNHDA, CDR2 SQIVND (reference sequence). V was cut by 6 bases and J by 0 bases, with 12 bases left in between. This CDR3 contains 15 residues.

The chain links TRBV5-6 to TRBJ1-1, with D perhaps TRBD1 (6 bases). This CDR3 has 15 residues. Trimming removed 1 base from V and 5 bases from J, with 15 bases in between. Germline CDR1 is SGHDT and CDR2 is YYEEEE. This CDR3 reads CASSLTFGGRTEAFF. The CDR3 DNA is TGTGCCAGCAGCTTGACCTTCGGGGGGCGTACTGAAGCTTTCTTT.

This chain joins TRBV4-3 and TRBJ1-2; the D is unclear. CDR3 length equals 15 residues. Germline V CDR1 and CDR2: LGHNA, YSLEER. The germline V and J ends were trimmed by 0 bases and 4 bases, with 12 bases remaining between them. CDR3 loop: CASSQDGSAIYGYTF. CDR3 sequence (DNA): TGCGCCAGCAGCCAAGATGGGTCAGCCATCTATGGCTACACCTTC.

The chain links TRBV9 to TRBJ2-7, with TRBD1 identical over 7 bases. Germline assignment: CDR1 SGDLS and CDR2 YYNGEE. J gave up 3 bases and V 3 bases, and 6 bases lay outside the gene matches. The CDR3 is made up of 14 amino acids. The CDR3 here is CASSEGTDYYEQYF. In nucleotides, the CDR3 is TGTGCCAGCAGCGAAGGGACAGACTACTACGAGCAGTACTTC. Full variable domain (missing parts from reference TRBV9 and TRBJ2-7): DSGVTQTPKHLITATGQRVTLRCSPRSGDLSVYWYQQSLDQGLQFLIQYYNGEERAKGNILERFSAQQFPDLHSELNLSSLELGDSALYFCASSEGTDYYEQYFGPGTRLTVT.

A remark on this clone: The sample contains more than one DNA sequence encoding this CDR3. V is TRBV28 and J is TRBJ1-1; D is undetermined. Deletions cut 2 bases from V and 0 bases from J, with 7 bases between. The CDR3 runs 14 residues. Germline assignment: CDR1 MDHEN and CDR2 SYDVKM. The CDR3 DNA reads TGTGCCAGCAGTTTAGGTTCTGTGAACACTGAAGCTTTCTTT. This gives the protein CASSLGSVNTEAFF.

This clone was counted a few times. J is TRBJ1-3 and V is TRBV6-5, with D possibly matching TRBD1 (6 bases). The length of the CDR3 is 15 residues. V shed 2 bases and J shed 2 bases, with 10 bases lying between them. Germline V gene lookup returns CDR1 MNHEY and CDR2 SVGAGI. The CDR3 DNA is TGTGCCAGCAGTTACCAGGGGCCCCCTGGAAACACCATATATTTT. Encoded protein: CASSYQGPPGNTIYF.

CDR3 amino acids: CASSPMKGGATDTQYF. CDR3 DNA sequence: TGTGCCAGCAGCCCTATGAAGGGGGGGGCCACAGATACGCAGTATTTT. The genes are TRBV5-4 and TRBJ2-3, with a possible D match to TRBD2 (7 bases). Germline loops: CDR1 SGHNT, CDR2 YYREEE (reference sequence). This CDR3 region has 16 residues. V lost 4 bases, J lost 2 bases, and 17 bases lay in between.

The rearrangement uses TRBV6-6 and TRBJ1-2; D gene ambiguous. The CDR3 contains 15 residues. Germline V gives CDR1 MNHNY, CDR2 SVGAGI (reference sequence). The V end lost 7 bases, the J end lost 2 bases, and 17 bases lay between the germline ends. In nucleotides, the CDR3 is TGTGCCAGCACACGATCCTCGGCCATGAACTATGGCTACACCTTC. Protein product: CASTRSSAMNYGYTF.

This clone was picked up a small number of times. This chain connects TRBV2 to TRBJ2-7, with TRBD1 matching 8 bases. The V gene's germline CDR1 is SNHLY and CDR2 FYNNEI. Unmatched junction bases numbered 6, after V lost 5 bases and J lost 0 bases. The length of the CDR3 is 15 residues. The CDR3 protein is CASSRDRLSSYEQYF. CDR3 nucleotide sequence: TGTGCCAGCAGTAGGGACAGGTTAAGCTCCTACGAGCAGTACTTC.

The chain recombines TRBV14 with TRBJ1-4, with 9 positions matching TRBD1. From germline, CDR1 is SGHDN and CDR2 FVKESK. Unmatched junction bases numbered 1, after V lost 4 bases and J lost 1 base. The CDR3 consists of 15 residues. The CDR3 sequence: CASSPTGGTNEKLFF. CDR3 nucleotides: TGTGCCAGCAGCCCGACAGGGGGAACTAATGAAAAACTGTTTTTT.

The V and J genes are TRBV30 and TRBJ2-2; D may match TRBD1 or TRBD2 (5 bases each). The CDR3 spans 15 residues. Germline V gene sequence: CDR1 GTSNPN, CDR2 SVGIG (reference sequence). The V and J ends lost 1 base and 7 bases respectively, with 16 bases between them. The CDR3 DNA reads as TGTGCCTGGAGTGCTCCGGGACCTTCGGTCGGGGAGCTGTTTTTT. Its protein is CAWSAPGPSVGELFF.

This chain joins TRBV6-5 and TRBJ1-2; D is possibly TRBD1 (5 bases). The V end was cut by 0 bases, the J end by 0 bases, with 11 bases between. The CDR3 has 16 amino acids. Germline V gene data show CDR1 as MNHEY and CDR2 as SVGAGI. This CDR3 is CASSYSIRGTNYGYTF. Here the CDR3 DNA reads TGTGCCAGCAGTTACTCGATACGGGGGACTAACTATGGCTACACCTTC.

This clone was seen a single time. The rearrangement links TRBV13 to TRBJ1-4; D is uncertain. This CDR3 spans 14 amino acids. With 3 bases removed from V and 0 bases from J, the gap between germline ends came to 5 bases. CDR1 and CDR2 (germline): PRHDT, FYEKMQ (reference sequence). The CDR3 sequence: CASSFGTTNEKLFF. The DNA of the CDR3 is TGTGCCAGCAGCTTTGGGACAACTAATGAAAAACTGTTTTTT.

The chain joins TRBV5-1 to TRBJ2-5, with TRBD2 as a possible D gene (6 bases). The CDR3 spans 13 residues. V was shortened by 3 bases and J by 5 bases, with 11 bases between the two germline ends. CDR1 and CDR2 from the germline V gene are SGHRS and YFSETQ. DNA of the CDR3: TGCGCCAGCAGCTGGGAGGACTTGGAGACCCAGTACTTC. It encodes CASSWEDLETQYF.

The chain carries TRBV6-5 and TRBJ1-6, with D tentatively TRBD1 (6 bases). The germline V and J ends were trimmed by 4 bases and 7 bases, with 14 bases remaining between them. This CDR3 spans 15 amino acids. In germline, CDR1 is MNHEY, CDR2 SVGAGI. CDR3 bases: TGTGCCAGCAGTTCGCCGAGACAGGCAAATTCACCCCTCCACTTT. This codes for CASSSPRQANSPLHF.

J is TRBJ2-3 and V is TRBV6-5; D not resolved. V was trimmed by 0 bases and J by 6 bases, leaving 10 bases between them. Germline CDR1 is MNHEY and CDR2 is SVGAGI. The CDR3 length is 14 residues. Here the CDR3 DNA reads TGTGCCAGCAGTTACTCGCAGGTCAGGGATACGCAGTATTTT. It specifies CASSYSQVRDTQYF.

This clone was seen just once. The chain recombines TRBV10-2 with TRBJ1-4; TRBD1 might be the D (5 bases). Germline assignment: CDR1 WSHSY and CDR2 SAAADI. The CDR3 is 15 amino acids. Trimming took off 2 bases at V and 2 bases at J, with 9 bases between the two ends. CDR3 bases: TGCGCCAGCAGTGAGAGCGGGGCTACTAATGAAAAACTGTTTTTT. Translation: CASSESGATNEKLFF.

The chain is built from TRBV28 and TRBJ1-2, with a possible D match to TRBD1 (6 bases). The length of the CDR3 is 14 residues. CDR1 is MDHEN and CDR2 is SYDVKM in the germline V gene. Trimming pared 6 bases from V and 5 bases from J, leaving 16 bases between. The CDR3 reads CASRAWGARYGYTF. CDR3 bases: TGTGCCAGCAGGGCATGGGGGGCGCGGTATGGCTACACCTTC.